This T cell receptor (beta chain) was retrieved from a study of shared clonotypes between healthy human individuals. Germline V CDR1 and CDR2: ENHRY, SYGVKD. V shed 0 bases and J shed 0 bases, with 18 bases lying between them. The CDR3 is 20 amino acids. Profiled with immunoSEQ multiplex PCR; TCRdb holds only in-frame clones, not every one. The table has about 2.1 million clones, 90% to 95% seen once. The naive CD8 fraction comprised CD45RO-negative cells positively selected for CCR7 and excluded terminally differentiated effector memory CD45RA+ cells. This TCR came from a man between 18 and 35 years old in good health. Some clones in this sample may be carry-over from other donors' samples. The genes are TRBV10-3 and TRBJ2-6, with TRBD1 as a possible D gene (6 bases). Sequencing was carried out using naive CD8+ T cells from PBMCs. The CDR3 is CAISESIYRDPVSGANVLTF. The CDR3 region has the DNA TGTGCCATCAGTGAGTCGATATACAGGGATCCAGTCTCTGGGGCCAACGTCCTGACTTTC.